This TCR beta chain was sequenced during a study of blood T cell repertoires in COVID-19. Across the study: Sources were T cells, B-cell-depleted T cells, or PBMCs; the material itself was cDNA or gDNA.

Authors' analysis steps: Using reference gene primer amplification, nucleated cell counts were estimated. Here immunoSEQ multiplex PCR was the method, and the copy in TCRdb shows in-frame clones only, minus some. The V and J calls and clone size come from that table; D and trimming were worked out from the DNA. The data hold approximately 110,000 clones, with 69% observed a single time. The V gene's germline CDR1 is MDHEN and CDR2 SYDVKM. V trimming: 4 bases; J trimming: 8 bases; junction bases outside the gene matches: 12. CDR3 length: 15 amino acids. The origin of this receptor is an elderly man with acute or convalescent COVID-19. The material sequenced was peripheral blood. The chain uses TRBV28 and TRBJ1-1; 8 bases are shared with TRBD1. CDR3 sequence (DNA): TGTGCCAGCAGTTCCCGACAGGGGCTCACGACAGAAGCTTTCTTT. It encodes CASSSRQGLTTEAFF.